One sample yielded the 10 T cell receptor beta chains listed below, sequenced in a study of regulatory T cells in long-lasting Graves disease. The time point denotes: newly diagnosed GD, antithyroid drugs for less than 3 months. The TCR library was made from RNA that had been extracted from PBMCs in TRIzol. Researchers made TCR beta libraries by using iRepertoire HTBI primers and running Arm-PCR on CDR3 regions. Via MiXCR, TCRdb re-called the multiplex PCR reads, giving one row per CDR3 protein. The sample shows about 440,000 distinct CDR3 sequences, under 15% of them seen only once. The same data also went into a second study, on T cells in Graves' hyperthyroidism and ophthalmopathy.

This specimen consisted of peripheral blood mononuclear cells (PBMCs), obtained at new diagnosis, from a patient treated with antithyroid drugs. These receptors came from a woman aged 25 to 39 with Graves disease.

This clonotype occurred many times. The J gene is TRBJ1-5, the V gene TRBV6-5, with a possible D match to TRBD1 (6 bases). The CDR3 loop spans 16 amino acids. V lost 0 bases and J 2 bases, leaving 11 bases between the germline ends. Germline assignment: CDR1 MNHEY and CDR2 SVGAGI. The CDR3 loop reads CASSYSVQGGNQPQHF. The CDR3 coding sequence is TGTGCCAGCAGTTACTCGGTACAGGGAGGCAATCAGCCCCAGCATTTT.

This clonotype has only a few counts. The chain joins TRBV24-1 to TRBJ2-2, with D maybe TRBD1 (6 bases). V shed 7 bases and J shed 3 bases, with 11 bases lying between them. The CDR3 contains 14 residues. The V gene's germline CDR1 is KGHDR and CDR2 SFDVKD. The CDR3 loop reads CATSPYRDTGELFF. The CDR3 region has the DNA TGTGCCACCAGCCCTTACAGGGACACCGGGGAGCTGTTTTTT.

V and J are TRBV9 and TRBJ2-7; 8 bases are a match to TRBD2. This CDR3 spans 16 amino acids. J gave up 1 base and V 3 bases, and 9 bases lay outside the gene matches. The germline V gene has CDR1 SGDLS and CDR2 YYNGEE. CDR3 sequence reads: CASSAGPASGSYEQYF. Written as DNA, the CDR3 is TGTGCCAGCAGCGCCGGCCCTGCTAGCGGGTCCTACGAGCAGTACTTC.

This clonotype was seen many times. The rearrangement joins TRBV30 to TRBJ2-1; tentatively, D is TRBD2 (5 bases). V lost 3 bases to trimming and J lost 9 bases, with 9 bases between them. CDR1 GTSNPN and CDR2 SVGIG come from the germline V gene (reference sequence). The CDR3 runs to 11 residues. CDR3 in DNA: TGTGCCTGGAGCGGGGAAGGTGAGCAGTTCTTC. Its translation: CAWSGEGEQFF. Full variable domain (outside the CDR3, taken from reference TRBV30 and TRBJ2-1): SQTIHQWPATLVQPVGSPLSLECTVEGTSNPNLYWYRQAAGRGLQLLFYSVGIGQISSEVPQNLSASRPQDRQFILSSKKLLLSDSGFYLCAWSGEGEQFFGPGTRLTVL.

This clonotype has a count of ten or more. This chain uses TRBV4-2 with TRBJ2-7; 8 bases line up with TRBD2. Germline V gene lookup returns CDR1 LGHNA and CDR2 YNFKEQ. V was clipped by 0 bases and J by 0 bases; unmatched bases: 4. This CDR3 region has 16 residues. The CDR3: CASSQDASGSSYEQYF. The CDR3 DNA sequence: TGTGCCAGCAGCCAAGATGCGAGCGGGAGCTCCTACGAGCAGTACTTC.

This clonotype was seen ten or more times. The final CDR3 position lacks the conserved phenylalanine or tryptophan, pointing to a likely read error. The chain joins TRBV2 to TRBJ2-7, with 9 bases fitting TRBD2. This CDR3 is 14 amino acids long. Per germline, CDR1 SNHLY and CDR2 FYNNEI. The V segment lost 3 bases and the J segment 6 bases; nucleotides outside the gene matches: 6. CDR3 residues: CASSDGTSFSEQYL. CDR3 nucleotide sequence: TGTGCCAGCAGTGACGGGACTAGCTTCAGCGAGCAGTACCTC.

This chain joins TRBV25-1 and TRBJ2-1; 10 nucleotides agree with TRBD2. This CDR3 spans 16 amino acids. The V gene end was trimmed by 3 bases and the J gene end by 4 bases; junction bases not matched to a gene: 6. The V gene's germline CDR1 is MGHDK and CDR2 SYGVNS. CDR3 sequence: CASSDPGTSAYNEQFF. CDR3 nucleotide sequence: TGTGCCAGCAGTGATCCGGGGACTAGCGCATACAATGAGCAGTTCTTC.

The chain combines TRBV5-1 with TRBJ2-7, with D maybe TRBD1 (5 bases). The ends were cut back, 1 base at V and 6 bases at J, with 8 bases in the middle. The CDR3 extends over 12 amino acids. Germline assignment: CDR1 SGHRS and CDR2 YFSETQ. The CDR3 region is CASSLLGVEQYF. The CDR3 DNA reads TGCGCCAGCAGCTTGTTAGGGGTCGAGCAGTACTTC.

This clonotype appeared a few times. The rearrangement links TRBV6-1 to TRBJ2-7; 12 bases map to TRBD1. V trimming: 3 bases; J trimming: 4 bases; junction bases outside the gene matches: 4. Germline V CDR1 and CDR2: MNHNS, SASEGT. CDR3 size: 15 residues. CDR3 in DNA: TGTGCCAGCAGTGATGGGACAGGGGGCCGATACGAGCAGTACTTC. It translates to CASSDGTGGRYEQYF.

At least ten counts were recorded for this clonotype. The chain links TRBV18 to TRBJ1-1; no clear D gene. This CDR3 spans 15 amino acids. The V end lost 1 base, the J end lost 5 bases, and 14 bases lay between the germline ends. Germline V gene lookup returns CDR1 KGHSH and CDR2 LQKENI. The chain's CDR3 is CASSPRMGRGTEAFF. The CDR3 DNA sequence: TGTGCCAGCTCACCACGCATGGGTCGGGGAACTGAAGCTTTCTTT.